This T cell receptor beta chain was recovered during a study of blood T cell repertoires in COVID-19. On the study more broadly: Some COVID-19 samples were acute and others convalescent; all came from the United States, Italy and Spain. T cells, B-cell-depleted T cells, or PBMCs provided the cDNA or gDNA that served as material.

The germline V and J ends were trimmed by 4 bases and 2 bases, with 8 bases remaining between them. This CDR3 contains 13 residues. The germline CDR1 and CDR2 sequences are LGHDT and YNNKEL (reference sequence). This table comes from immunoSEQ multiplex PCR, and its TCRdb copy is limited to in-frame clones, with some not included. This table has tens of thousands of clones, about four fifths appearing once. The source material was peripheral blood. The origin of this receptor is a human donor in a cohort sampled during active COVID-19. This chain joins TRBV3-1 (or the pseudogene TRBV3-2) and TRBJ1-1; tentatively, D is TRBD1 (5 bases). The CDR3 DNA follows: TGTGCCAGCAGCCCCAGGGTTAACACTGAAGCTTTCTTT. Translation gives CASSPRVNTEAFF.